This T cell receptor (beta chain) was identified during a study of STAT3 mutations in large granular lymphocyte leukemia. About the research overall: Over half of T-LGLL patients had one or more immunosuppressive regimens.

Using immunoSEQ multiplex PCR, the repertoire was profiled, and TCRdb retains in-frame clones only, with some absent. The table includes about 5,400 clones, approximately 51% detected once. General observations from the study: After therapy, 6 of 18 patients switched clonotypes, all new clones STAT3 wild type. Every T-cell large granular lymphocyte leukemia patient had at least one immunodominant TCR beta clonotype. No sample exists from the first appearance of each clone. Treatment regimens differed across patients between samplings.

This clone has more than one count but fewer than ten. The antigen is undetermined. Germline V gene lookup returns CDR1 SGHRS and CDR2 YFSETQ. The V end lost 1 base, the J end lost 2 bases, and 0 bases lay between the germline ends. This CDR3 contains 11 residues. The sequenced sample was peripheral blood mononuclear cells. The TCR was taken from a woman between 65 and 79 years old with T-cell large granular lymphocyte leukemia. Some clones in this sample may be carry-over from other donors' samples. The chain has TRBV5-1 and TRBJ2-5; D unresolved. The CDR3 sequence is CASSLQETQYF. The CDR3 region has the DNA TGCGCCAGCAGCTTGCAAGAGACCCAGTACTTC. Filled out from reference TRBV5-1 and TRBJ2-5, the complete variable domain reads KAGVTQTPRYLIKTRGQQVTLSCSPISGHRSVSWYQQTPGQGLQFLFEYFSETQRNKGNFPGRFSGRQFSNSRSEMNVSTLELGDSALYLCASSLQETQYFGPGTRLLVL.